Listed below are T cell receptor beta chains from one sample, sequenced in a study of blood T cell repertoires in COVID-19. Sequencing was performed with immunoSEQ multiplex PCR; in TCRdb, only in-frame clones are kept and a portion is missing. This sample carries about 190,000 clones, 83% of them seen once, and the ten largest clones take less than 3%. Sequences were obtained from peripheral blood. All receptors come from a man over 45 with active or convalescent COVID-19. Each CDR3 is given with its conserved first and last residue. The D gene is left open where the match is weak. The size entry is marked missing in some rows and otherwise reads once, few, many or a size class.

NA | NA | TRBJ1-5 | TRBV2 | TGTGCCAGCAGTGTAGAGGGTAGGAGCAATCAGCCCCAGCATTTT | CASSVEGRSNQPQHF
NA | NA | TRBJ1-1 | TRBV3-1/TRBV3-2 | TGTGCCAGCAGCCAGGCAGGAAAGAACACTGAAGCTTTCTTT | CASSQAGKNTEAFF
NA | TRBD1 | TRBJ2-7 | TRBV5-1 | TGCGCCAGCAGCTCCGGGACAGGGATGTCGTCCTACGAGCAGTACTTC | CASSSGTGMSSYEQYF
NA | NA | TRBJ1-2 | TRBV7-9 | TGTGCCAGCAGCATACAGGATCTCTATGGCTACACCTTC | CASSIQDLYGYTF
few | TRBD1 | TRBJ2-1 | TRBV6-5 | TGTGCCAGCAGTACCCTGACAGGGTACAATGAGCAGTTCTTC | CASSTLTGYNEQFF
many | NA | TRBJ1-2 | TRBV7-9 | TGTGCCAGCAGCTTAGGCAGGGGCCGGGGCTACACCTTC | CASSLGRGRGYTF
NA | NA | TRBJ2-3 | TRBV19 | TGTGCCAGTAGTGAGGTGTTGACCGAAGATACGCAGTATTTT | CASSEVLTEDTQYF
NA | NA | TRBJ2-7 | TRBV3-1/TRBV3-2 | TGTGCCAGCAGAGCTAGGGGTTACGAGCAGTACTTC | CASRARGYEQYF
NA | NA | TRBJ1-1 | TRBV27 | TGTGCCAGCAGCAAAACCACGCGGAACACTGAAGCTTTCTTT | CASSKTTRNTEAFF
NA | TRBD2 | TRBJ2-2 | TRBV19 | TGTGCCAGTAGTATAGATCCCGCGGGAGTGGGCACCGGGGAGCTGTTTTTT | CASSIDPAGVGTGELFF
NA | NA | TRBJ1-1 | TRBV5-6 | TGTGCCAGCAGCCGAAGGGACGGGGGCACTGAAGCTTTCTTT | CASSRRDGGTEAFF
once | TRBD1 | TRBJ2-7 | TRBV11-2 | TGTGCCAGCAGCTCAGGACAGGGGAGCTACGAGCAGTACTTC | CASSSGQGSYEQYF
once | NA | TRBJ1-5 | TRBV19 | TGTGCCAGTAGCCCTCAGGGATTTAATCAGCCCCAGCATTTT | CASSPQGFNQPQHF
once | NA | TRBJ1-2 | TRBV4-1 | TGCGCCAGCAGCCAGGTCACCCGAATAAGCCCTAACTATGGCTACACCTTC | CASSQVTRISPNYGYTF
few | TRBD1 | TRBJ2-7 | TRBV29-1 | TGCAGCGTTGAAGCCGGACAGGGCCTTTACGAGCAGTACTTC | CSVEAGQGLYEQYF
NA | NA | TRBJ2-5 | TRBV7-2 | TGTGCCAGCAGCTTACGAACTAGTGGTCAGACCCAGTACTTC | CASSLRTSGQTQYF
NA | NA | TRBJ1-5 | TRBV10-3 | TGTGCCATCAGTGAGCGGTGGGGGGAAAAGCCCCAGCATTTT | CAISERWGEKPQHF
once | TRBD1 | TRBJ2-2 | TRBV19 | TGTGCCAGTAGTATTTCCCCAGGGGGCACCACCGGGGAGCTGTTTTTT | CASSISPGGTTGELFF
NA | TRBD2 | TRBJ2-5 | TRBV6-2/TRBV6-3 | TGTGCCAGCAGTTACGTGAGACTAGCGGGGGGTGACCAAGAGACCCAGTACTTC | CASSYVRLAGGDQETQYF
few | NA | TRBJ2-7 | TRBV7-2 | TGTGCCAGCAGTTCGGGACTCCGGTCCTACGAGCAGTACTTC | CASSSGLRSYEQYF
NA | TRBD2 | TRBJ2-3 | TRBV11-2 | TGTGCCAGCAGCACAGCGGGGGACGGACTGGGGGATACGCAGTATTTT | CASSTAGDGLGDTQYF
NA | TRBD2 | TRBJ2-1 | TRBV9 | TGTGCCAGCAGTGGCTCTAGCGGGAGCCTCTACAATGAGCAGTTCTTC | CASSGSSGSLYNEQFF
NA | NA | TRBJ1-5 | TRBV19 | TGTGCCAGTAGTACGGGCCCCGGGGGTAGCAATCAGCCCCAGCATTTT | CASSTGPGGSNQPQHF
NA | NA | TRBJ1-1 | TRBV19 | TGTGCCAGTACAATGAGGGGGACCGACACTGAAGCTTTCTTT | CASTMRGTDTEAFF
NA | TRBD1 | TRBJ2-2 | TRBV19 | TGTGCCAGTAGTTCCCTCTTTACAGGGGAGAACACCGGGGAGCTGTTTTTT | CASSSLFTGENTGELFF
few | TRBD1 | TRBJ1-6 | TRBV5-1 | TGCGCCAGCAGCATCGACAGGGGGTCACCCCTCCACTTT | CASSIDRGSPLHF
NA | NA | TRBJ1-2 | TRBV24-1 | TGTGCCACCAGTGGTGGACTGGCGGGGGGCTACACCTTC | CATSGGLAGGYTF
NA | NA | TRBJ1-5 | TRBV7-2 | TGTGCCAGCAGCTTCCAAGGGGATCAGCCCCAGCATTTT | CASSFQGDQPQHF
NA | TRBD2 | TRBJ2-4 | TRBV3-1/TRBV3-2 | TGTGCCAGCAGCCCGGGACTAGCGGGGGCTTCAGCCAAAAACATTCAGTACTTC | CASSPGLAGASAKNIQYF
many | NA | TRBJ1-5 | TRBV28 | TGTGCCAGCAGTTTCCCTAGGGGGATAGGGGCATATAGCAATCAGCCCCAGCATTTT | CASSFPRGIGAYSNQPQHF
NA | NA | TRBJ2-2 | TRBV6-5 | TGTGCCAGCAGCCGCCCCCAGGGTACCGGGGAGCTGTTTTTT | CASSRPQGTGELFF
NA | NA | TRBJ2-7 | TRBV7-2 | TGTGCCAGCAGCTTAGGTCCGGTCGGCTACGAGCAGTACTTC | CASSLGPVGYEQYF
NA | NA | TRBJ1-3 | TRBV9 | TGTGCCAGCAGCGTAACTGACAGGCTCGCTGGAAACACCATATATTTT | CASSVTDRLAGNTIYF
NA | NA | TRBJ2-1 | TRBV10-1 | TGCGCCAGCAGTGAGAGCGGAGTCAATGAGCAGTTCTTC | CASSESGVNEQFF